This T cell receptor (beta chain) was retrieved from a study of cytomegalovirus exposure and HLA in healthy donors. About the study: The study placed around 80% of its approximately 360 genotyped donors in the Caucasian-associated ancestry cluster. Study-level findings and limits: Later analysis identified a missense DCLRE1C variant that was linked to TCR beta V- and J-gene trimming. Accurate prediction of HLA-A and HLA-B alleles (for most subjects) was reportedly achieved from TCR beta sequences.

To note about this clone: Its specificity is not known.

Primers for the PCR totalled 60 Vbeta and 13 Jbeta. The assay was immunoSEQ multiplex PCR, and TCRdb's table has in-frame clones only and misses some. This table has 150,000 to 200,000 clones, around 85% appearing once. The CDR3 length is 15 residues. V dropped 5 bases and J dropped 5; count of bases not matched to a gene: 6. From germline, CDR1 is SGDLS and CDR2 YYNGEE. This clonotype was sampled from a man between 18 and 35 years old in good health and CMV-seropositive. The genes are TRBV9 and TRBJ2-5; 13 bases agree with TRBD2. Sequencing used PBMCs. DNA of the CDR3: TGTGCCAGCAGTACTAGCGGGGGGGCCTGGGAGACCCAGTACTTC. Encoded protein: CASSTSGGAWETQYF.